This TCR beta chain comes out of a study of blood T cell repertoires in COVID-19. V lost 1 base and J 3 bases, leaving 10 bases between the germline ends. This CDR3 comprises 14 residues. Germline V CDR1 and CDR2: GTSNPN, SVGIG (reference sequence). Only in-frame clones appear in the TCRdb table, and some are missing; sequencing was by immunoSEQ multiplex PCR. The repertoire holds roughly 200,000 clones, with over 70% as singletons. The sequence came from a man aged 40-49 years with acute or convalescent COVID-19. The sequenced sample was peripheral blood. The chain uses TRBV30 and TRBJ1-3, with D perhaps matching TRBD1 (6 bases). CDR3 nucleotide sequence: TGTGCCTGGAGTGACGGACAGCTTGGAAACACCATATATTTT. Protein product: CAWSDGQLGNTIYF.